One sample yielded the 31 T cell receptor beta chains listed below, sequenced in a study of human T cells and chemical hapten exposure. TCRdb re-analysed the RACE reads in MiXCR, keeping a single row per CDR3 protein. The data hold nearly 80,000 distinct CDR3 sequences, with about 9.4% observed a single time. Time point reported: patch test 1, 2 weeks after DPC sensitization. Stated treatment: therapeutic diphenylcyclopropenone sensitization with weekly scalp DPC. This specimen consisted of whole blood, obtained in connection with sensitization to the hapten diphenylcyclopropenone (DPC). These receptor sequences come from a woman aged 45-65 years with alopecia areata. Some clones in this sample may be carry-over from other donors' samples.

This clonotype was counted between two and nine times. This chain joins TRBV11-3 and TRBJ2-5, with 9 bases matching TRBD2. Germline loops: CDR1 SGHNT, CDR2 YENEEA. V was pared by 7 bases and J by 4 bases, with 10 bases of the junction left unmatched. The CDR3 sequence is 15 residues long. The CDR3 DNA follows: TGTGCCAGCACCTCCGGAGGACTAGCGAGAGAGACCCAGTACTTC. This codes for CASTSGGLARETQYF. Full variable domain (outside the CDR3, taken from reference TRBV11-3 and TRBJ2-5): EAGVVQSPRYKIIEKKQPVAFWCNPISGHNTLYWYLQNLGQGPELLIRYENEEAVDDSQLPKDRFSAERLKGVDSTLKIQPAELGDSAVYLCASTSGGLARETQYFGPGTRLLVL.

This clonotype was seen a handful of times. The J gene is TRBJ2-1, the V gene TRBV11-2; no clear D. CDR3 size: 12 residues. Germline V gene sequence: CDR1 SGHAT, CDR2 FQNNGV. V was shortened by 5 bases and J by 5 bases, with 7 bases between the two germline ends. The CDR3: CASSNLNNEQFF. The CDR3 coding sequence is TGTGCCAGCAGCAACCTGAACAATGAGCAGTTCTTC. The complete variable domain, with remaining parts taken from reference TRBV11-2 and TRBJ2-1, reads EAGVAQSPRYKIIEKRQSVAFWCNPISGHATLYWYQQILGQGPKLLIQFQNNGVVDDSQLPKDRFSAERLKGVDSTLKIQPAKLEDSAVYLCASSNLNNEQFFGPGTRLTVL.

The CDR3 DNA sequence: TGCAGTGCTAGGGTACAAGAGACCCAGTACTTC. Encoded protein: CSARVQETQYF. V and J are TRBV20-1 and TRBJ2-5; D not resolved. The V and J ends lost 3 bases and 2 bases respectively, with 4 bases between them. Germline V lookup: CDR1 DFQATT, CDR2 SNEGSKA (reference sequence). The CDR3 is 11 amino acids.

The V gene is TRBV12-3 or TRBV12-4, the J gene TRBJ2-3; D might be TRBD2 (6 bases). V was trimmed by 3 bases and J by 5 bases, leaving 15 bases between them. The CDR3 totals 15 residues. CDR3 coding DNA: TGTGCCAGCAGTTTGGGAGGTTTTGCCGGAGATACGCAGTATTTT. It specifies CASSLGGFAGDTQYF.

The rearrangement joins TRBV30 to TRBJ1-1; TRBD1 might be the D (5 bases). The germline V gene has CDR1 GTSNPN and CDR2 SVGIG (reference sequence). The germline V and J ends were trimmed by 4 bases and 0 bases, with 15 bases remaining between them. The CDR3 runs 15 residues. CDR3: CAWIGGVVMNTEAFF. The CDR3 coding sequence is TGTGCCTGGATAGGAGGGGTGGTCATGAACACTGAAGCTTTCTTT.

This clonotype has more than one count but fewer than ten. The J gene is TRBJ2-1, the V gene TRBV7-6, with TRBD1 matching over 10 bases. The CDR3 has 16 residues. V gave up 4 bases and J gave up 4 bases; unmatched junction bases: 7. The V gene's germline CDR1 is SGHVS and CDR2 FNYEAQ. The CDR3 nucleotides are TGTGCCAGCAGCTCTCGACAGGGGGCTGATTACAATGAGCAGTTCTTC. Protein sequence: CASSSRQGADYNEQFF.

This chain links TRBV9 with TRBJ1-4; unclear D gene. V was clipped by 4 bases and J by 4 bases, with 11 bases between them. The CDR3 runs to 14 residues. CDR1 and CDR2 (germline): SGDLS, YYNGEE. In nucleotides, the CDR3 is TGTGCCAGCAGCCCCAGAAGTTATAATGAAAAACTGTTTTTT. This translates into CASSPRSYNEKLFF.

For the CDR3, the DNA is TGTGCCAGGCGGACTAGCGGGAGGGGGGGCACAGATACGCAGTATTTT. This sequence encodes CARRTSGRGGTDTQYF. The rearrangement joins TRBV6-5 to TRBJ2-3; TRBD2 aligns across 15 bases. Germline assignment: CDR1 MNHEY and CDR2 SVGAGI. The CDR3 contains 16 residues. Trimming removed 9 bases from V and 1 base from J; junction bases left unmatched: 5.

The chain recombines TRBV28 with TRBJ2-1, with D possibly TRBD2 on 5 matching bases. V was trimmed by 8 bases and J by 12 bases, leaving 20 bases between them. Germline values: CDR1 MDHEN, CDR2 SYDVKM. The CDR3 consists of 13 residues. The CDR3 nucleotides are TGTGCCAGCGGGAGCGCTGCTACAATGAGGCAGTTCTTC. Its protein product is CASGSAATMRQFF.

This clonotype was counted ten times or more. CDR3 in DNA: TGTGCCAGCTCACCACAGATGAACACTGAAGCTTTCTTT. Encoded protein: CASSPQMNTEAFF. V usage is TRBV18 and J usage is TRBJ1-1; no clear D. V was trimmed by 1 base and J by 0 bases, leaving 3 bases between them. The germline CDR1 and CDR2 sequences are KGHSH and LQKENI. This CDR3 has 13 residues.

This clonotype appeared many times. The chain joins TRBV6-6 to TRBJ1-1, with D tentatively TRBD1 (5 bases). This CDR3 is built from 14 residues. Trimming left V 5 bases short and J 0 bases short, with 10 bases between. Germline V gene sequence: CDR1 MNHNY, CDR2 SVGAGI (reference sequence). CDR3 nucleotides: TGTGCCAGCAGTAGAGGGGCCCTGAACACTGAAGCTTTCTTT. Amino acids: CASSRGALNTEAFF.

This clonotype was counted between two and nine times. The chain has TRBV18 and TRBJ1-6; 9 bases map to TRBD1. Germline trimming cut 7 bases from V and 9 bases from J; bases unmatched to any gene: 7. CDR1 and CDR2 (germline): KGHSH, LQKENI. The CDR3 is made up of 14 amino acids. The CDR3 reads CASFRDREASPLHF. In DNA, the CDR3 is TGTGCCAGCTTCCGGGACAGGGAGGCTTCACCCCTCCACTTT.

The rearrangement uses TRBV30 and TRBJ1-1; no clear D gene. The CDR3 length is 14 residues. V dropped 7 bases and J dropped 1 base, with 16 bases sitting between them. The germline V gene has CDR1 GTSNPN and CDR2 SVGIG (reference sequence). CDR3 in amino acids: CALEARAGNTEAFF. In nucleotides, the CDR3 is TGTGCCTTGGAAGCGAGGGCGGGGAACACTGAAGCTTTCTTT.

This clonotype was picked up many times. V and J are TRBV11-3 and TRBJ1-1; 7 bases are a match to TRBD1. The germline V gene has CDR1 SGHNT and CDR2 YENEEA. CDR3 length: 13 residues. Trimming at V came to 0 bases and at J to 11 bases, leaving 6 bases not matched to a gene. The CDR3 region has the DNA TGTGCCAGCAGCTTAGATTCGGGACAGCGGGCTTTCTTT. It codes for CASSLDSGQRAFF.

Notes on this clonotype: This may arise from a read error, as a much more abundant clone is one base away. The conserved closing phenylalanine or tryptophan is absent in this CDR3, likely reflecting a read error. The chain employs TRBV6-1 and TRBJ2-3, with D perhaps matching TRBD2 (5 bases). V was trimmed by 4 bases and J by 0 bases, leaving 11 bases between them. CDR3 length: 15 amino acids. Germline values: CDR1 MNHNS, CDR2 SASEGT. In nucleotides, the CDR3 is TGTGCCAGCAGTGGCGGGCTAGTGAGCACAGATACGCAGTATTTA. Protein sequence: CASSGGLVSTDTQYL.

The rearrangement links TRBV5-6 to TRBJ1-2; D not resolved. CDR1 is SGHDT and CDR2 is YYEEEE in the germline V gene. The V gene lost 0 bases and the J gene lost 4 bases, with 4 bases spanning the gap. There are 12 residues in the CDR3. The CDR3 protein is CASSLEGYGYTF. CDR3 coding DNA: TGTGCCAGCAGCTTGGAGGGCTATGGCTACACCTTC.

This clonotype was found a few times. The V call is TRBV18, the J call TRBJ1-3, with 11 positions matching TRBD1. J lost 3 bases, V lost 6 bases, and 7 bases had no gene match. Germline V gene sequence: CDR1 KGHSH, CDR2 LQKENI. The CDR3 extends over 16 amino acids. This CDR3 reads CASSPGQGAGGNTIYF. In nucleotides, the CDR3 is TGTGCCAGCTCCCCCGGACAGGGGGCTGGTGGAAACACCATATATTTT.

The DNA of the CDR3 is TGTGCCAGCAGCCCCAGGGGACTGGAGCCAGGGGAGCAGTACTTC. Protein product: CASSPRGLEPGEQYF. This chain links TRBV7-8 with TRBJ2-7; D might be TRBD1 or TRBD2, each matching 6 bases. Germline V gives CDR1 SGHVS, CDR2 FQNEAQ. Trimming took off 5 bases at V and 7 bases at J, with 21 bases between the two ends. This CDR3 is 15 amino acids long.

This clonotype was detected ten times or more. The chain is built from TRBV18 and TRBJ2-1; perhaps TRBD2 as D (5 bases). Per germline, CDR1 KGHSH and CDR2 LQKENI. Trimming shortened V by 6 bases and J by 3 bases, and 15 bases separated the two germline ends. This CDR3 has 15 residues. The CDR3 DNA reads as TGTGCCAGCTCGACCCGGCAGGCGGGCTACAATGAGCAGTTCTTC. Protein product: CASSTRQAGYNEQFF.

This clonotype was seen more than once but under ten times. This sequence joins TRBV24-1 and TRBJ2-7; D unresolved. Trimming pared 7 bases from V and 3 bases from J, leaving 9 bases between. Germline-derived CDR1 and CDR2 are KGHDR and SFDVKD. This CDR3 comprises 12 residues. Here the CDR3 DNA reads TGTGCCACCAGGGGTGACGGCTACGAGCAGTACTTC. Its protein is CATRGDGYEQYF.

This clonotype was picked up a small number of times. The gene calls are TRBV11-2 and TRBJ2-5; 12 bases fit TRBD2. Germline trimming cut 2 bases from V and 3 bases from J; bases unmatched to any gene: 1. This CDR3 is 15 amino acids long. Germline V lookup: CDR1 SGHAT, CDR2 FQNNGV. The CDR3 protein is CASSLSSGREETQYF. CDR3 coding DNA: TGTGCCAGCAGCTTATCTAGCGGGAGGGAAGAGACCCAGTACTTC.

The chain links TRBV2 to TRBJ2-2, with a tentative D call TRBD2 (6 bases). From germline, CDR1 is SNHLY and CDR2 FYNNEI. V dropped 11 bases and J dropped 2 bases, with 15 bases sitting between them. This CDR3 region has 14 residues. The CDR3 coding sequence is TGTGCCGGAGCCGGGACTCCAAACACCGGGGAGCTGTTTTTT. Amino acid sequence: CAGAGTPNTGELFF.

This rearrangement joins TRBV5-5 to TRBJ2-7; D not resolved. Germline CDR1 and CDR2: SGHKS and YYEKEE (reference sequence). Trimming cost V 0 bases and J 0 bases, with 7 bases left between them. The CDR3 runs to 14 residues. This chain's CDR3 is CASSLEYDSYEQYF. The CDR3 DNA is TGTGCCAGCAGCTTGGAATACGACTCCTACGAGCAGTACTTC.

The rearrangement links TRBV5-4 to TRBJ2-7, with 7 bases lining up with TRBD2. The length of the CDR3 is 15 residues. Unmatched junction bases numbered 6, after V lost 1 base and J lost 2 bases. Looked up from germline, CDR1 is SGHNT and CDR2 is YYREEE (reference sequence). The CDR3 loop is CASSLRLAGAYEQYF. Written as DNA, the CDR3 is TGTGCCAGCAGCTTGCGACTAGCTGGGGCCTACGAGCAGTACTTC. The entire variable domain, with the rest obtained from reference TRBV5-4 and TRBJ2-7, is as follows: ETGVTQSPTHLIKTRGQQVTLRCSSQSGHNTVSWYQQALGQGPQFIFQYYREEENGRGNFPPRFSGLQFPNYSSELNVNALELDDSALYLCASSLRLAGAYEQYFGPGTRLTVT.

This clonotype was counted between two and nine times. CDR3 DNA sequence: TGTGCCAGCAGCCCCCGCCGGGATGAGCAGTTCTTC. This encodes CASSPRRDEQFF. The rearrangement uses TRBV11-3 and TRBJ2-1, with no clear D. This CDR3 comprises 12 residues. Between the trimmed V and J ends, which lost 5 bases and 8 bases, there was a span of 10 bases. Per the germline V gene, CDR1 is SGHNT and CDR2 is YENEEA.

The chain couples TRBV11-2 to TRBJ1-5, with D maybe TRBD1 (5 bases). This CDR3 contains 15 residues. Trimming shortened V by 3 bases and J by 4 bases, and 13 bases separated the two germline ends. Germline V gene sequence: CDR1 SGHAT, CDR2 FQNNGV. CDR3 residues: CASSLGGTGNQPQHF. CDR3 coding DNA: TGTGCCAGCAGCTTGGGGGGGACGGGTAATCAGCCCCAGCATTTT. The entire variable domain, with the rest obtained from reference TRBV11-2 and TRBJ1-5, is as follows: EAGVAQSPRYKIIEKRQSVAFWCNPISGHATLYWYQQILGQGPKLLIQFQNNGVVDDSQLPKDRFSAERLKGVDSTLKIQPAKLEDSAVYLCASSLGGTGNQPQHFGDGTRLSIL.

This clonotype has more than one count but fewer than ten. This rearrangement joins TRBV20-1 to TRBJ2-2, with a tentative D call TRBD1 (6 bases). V was cut by 3 bases and J by 6 bases, with 14 bases left in between. Germline CDR1 is DFQATT and CDR2 is SNEGSKA (reference sequence). The CDR3 extends over 14 amino acids. The CDR3: CSARRDPGAGELFF. CDR3 coding DNA: TGCAGTGCTAGGAGGGACCCAGGGGCCGGGGAGCTGTTTTTT.

The V and J genes are TRBV7-9 and TRBJ1-1, with D hard to call. The V end was cut by 2 bases, the J end by 6 bases, with 13 bases between. Germline V gives CDR1 SEHNR, CDR2 FQNEAQ (reference sequence). CDR3 size: 14 residues. The CDR3 loop reads CASSLSAGLAEAFF. The CDR3 DNA reads TGTGCCAGCAGCTTATCCGCAGGCCTCGCTGAAGCTTTCTTT.

The CDR3 bases are TGTGCCAGCAGCATCAACAGGGGTGGCGGGACGAGCTCTGGGGCCAACGTCCTGACTTTC. Its protein is CASSINRGGGTSSGANVLTF. V and J are TRBV7-6 and TRBJ2-6; a weak D match, TRBD1 (7 bases). Trimming stripped 5 bases from V and 0 bases from J, with 23 bases between. The CDR3 is 20 residues long. Per the germline V gene, CDR1 is SGHVS and CDR2 is FNYEAQ.

The chain uses TRBV3-1 and TRBJ1-1; D call uncertain. Germline V lookup: CDR1 LGHDT, CDR2 YNNKEL (reference sequence). The CDR3 is made up of 14 amino acids. V lost 6 bases, J lost 3 bases, and 14 bases lay in between. CDR3 sequence reads: CASRQRQEYTEAFF. Written as DNA, the CDR3 is TGTGCCAGCAGGCAACGGCAGGAGTACACTGAAGCTTTCTTT.

This clonotype has a handful of counts. The chain links TRBV2 to TRBJ2-1, with TRBD2 as a possible D gene (5 bases). Germline CDR1 and CDR2: SNHLY and FYNNEI. The CDR3 is made up of 16 amino acids. Trimming took 4 bases from V and 7 from J, leaving 20 bases between them. The CDR3 loop reads CASSVTAGPLGNEQFF. CDR3 sequence (DNA): TGTGCCAGCAGTGTTACCGCGGGTCCTTTAGGGAATGAGCAGTTCTTC.